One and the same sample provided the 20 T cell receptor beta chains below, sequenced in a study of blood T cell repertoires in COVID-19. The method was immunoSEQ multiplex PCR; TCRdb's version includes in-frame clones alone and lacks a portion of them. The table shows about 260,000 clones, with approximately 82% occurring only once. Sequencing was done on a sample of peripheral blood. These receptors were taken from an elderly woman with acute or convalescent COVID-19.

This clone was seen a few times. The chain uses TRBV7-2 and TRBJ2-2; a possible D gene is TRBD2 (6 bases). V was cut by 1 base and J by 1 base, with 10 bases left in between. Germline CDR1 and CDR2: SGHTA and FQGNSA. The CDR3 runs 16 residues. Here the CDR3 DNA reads TGTGCCAGCAGCTTAGTTGGTAGCGGGAACACCGGGGAGCTGTTTTTT. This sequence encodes CASSLVGSGNTGELFF.

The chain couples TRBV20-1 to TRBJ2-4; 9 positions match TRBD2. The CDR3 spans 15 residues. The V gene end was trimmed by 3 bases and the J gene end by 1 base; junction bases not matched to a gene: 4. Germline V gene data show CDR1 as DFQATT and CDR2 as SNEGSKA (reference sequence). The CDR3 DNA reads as TGCAGTGCTAGTAGCGGGAGTCCGGCCAAAAACATTCAGTACTTC. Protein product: CSASSGSPAKNIQYF.

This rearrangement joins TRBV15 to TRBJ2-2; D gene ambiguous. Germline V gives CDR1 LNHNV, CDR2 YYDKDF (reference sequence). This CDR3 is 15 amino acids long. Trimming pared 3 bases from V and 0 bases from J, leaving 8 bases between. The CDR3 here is CATSRSTPNTGELFF. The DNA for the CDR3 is TGTGCCACCAGCAGGTCGACTCCGAACACCGGGGAGCTGTTTTTT. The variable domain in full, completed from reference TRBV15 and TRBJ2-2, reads DAMVIQNPRYQVTQFGKPVTLSCSQTLNHNVMYWYQQKSSQAPKLLFHYYDKDFNNEADTPDNFQSRRPNTSFCFLDIRSPGLGDTAMYLCATSRSTPNTGELFFGEGSRLTVL.

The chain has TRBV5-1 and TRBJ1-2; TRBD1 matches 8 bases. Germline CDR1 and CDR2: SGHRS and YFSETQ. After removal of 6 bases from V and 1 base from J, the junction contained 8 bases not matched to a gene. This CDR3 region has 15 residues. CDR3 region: CASTNRDRHNYGYTF. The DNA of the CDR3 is TGCGCCAGCACGAACCGGGACAGGCATAACTATGGCTACACCTTC.

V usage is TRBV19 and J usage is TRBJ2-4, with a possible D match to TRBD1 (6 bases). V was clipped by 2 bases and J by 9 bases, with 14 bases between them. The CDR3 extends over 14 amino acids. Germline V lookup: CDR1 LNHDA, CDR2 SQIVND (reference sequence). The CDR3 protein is CASSIYRETGIQYF. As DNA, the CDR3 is TGTGCCAGTAGTATATACAGGGAGACAGGCATTCAGTACTTC.

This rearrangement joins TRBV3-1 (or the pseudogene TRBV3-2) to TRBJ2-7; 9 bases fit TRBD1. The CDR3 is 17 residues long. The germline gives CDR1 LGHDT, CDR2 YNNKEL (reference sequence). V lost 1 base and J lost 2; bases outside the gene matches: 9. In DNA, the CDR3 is TGTGCCAGCAGCCAAGTTGTCGCCGACAGGGGGGCCTACGAGCAGTACTTC. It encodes CASSQVVADRGAYEQYF.

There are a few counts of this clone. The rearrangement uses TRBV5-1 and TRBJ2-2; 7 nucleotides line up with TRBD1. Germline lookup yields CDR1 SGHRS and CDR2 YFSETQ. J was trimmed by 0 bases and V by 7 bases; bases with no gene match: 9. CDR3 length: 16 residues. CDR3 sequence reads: CASRQGALANTGELFF. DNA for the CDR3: TGCGCCAGCCGACAGGGAGCACTTGCGAACACCGGGGAGCTGTTTTTT.

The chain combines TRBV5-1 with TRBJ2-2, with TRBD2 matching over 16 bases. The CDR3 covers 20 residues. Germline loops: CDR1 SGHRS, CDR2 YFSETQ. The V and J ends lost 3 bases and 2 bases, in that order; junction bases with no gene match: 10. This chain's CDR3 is CASSSLPGTSGGVNTGELFF. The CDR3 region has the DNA TGCGCCAGCAGCTCGCTCCCAGGGACTAGCGGGGGGGTTAACACCGGGGAGCTGTTTTTT.

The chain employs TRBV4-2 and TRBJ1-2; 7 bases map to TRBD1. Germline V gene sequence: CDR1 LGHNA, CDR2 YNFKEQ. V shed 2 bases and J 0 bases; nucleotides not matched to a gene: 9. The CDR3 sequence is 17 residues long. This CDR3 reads CASSQPTGTSTNYGYTF. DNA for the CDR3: TGTGCCAGCAGCCAACCGACAGGGACTAGTACTAACTATGGCTACACCTTC.

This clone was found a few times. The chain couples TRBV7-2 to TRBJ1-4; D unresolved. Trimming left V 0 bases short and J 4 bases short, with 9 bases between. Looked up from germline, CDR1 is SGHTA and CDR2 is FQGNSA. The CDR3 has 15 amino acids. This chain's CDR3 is CASSLAGKFNEKLFF. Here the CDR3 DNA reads TGTGCCAGCAGCTTAGCCGGGAAATTTAATGAAAAACTGTTTTTT. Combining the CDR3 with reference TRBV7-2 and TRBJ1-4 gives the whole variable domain GAGVSQSPSNKVTEKGKDVELRCDPISGHTALYWYRQSLGQGLEFLIYFQGNSAPDKSGLPSDRFSAERTGGSVSTLTIQRTQQEDSAVYLCASSLAGKFNEKLFFGSGTQLSVL.

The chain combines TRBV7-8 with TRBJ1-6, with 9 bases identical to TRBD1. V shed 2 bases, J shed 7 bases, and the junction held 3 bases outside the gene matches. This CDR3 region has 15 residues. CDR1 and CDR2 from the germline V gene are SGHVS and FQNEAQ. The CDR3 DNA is TGTGCCAGCAGCTTATTGGGACAGGGAAATTCACCCCTCCACTTT. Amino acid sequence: CASSLLGQGNSPLHF. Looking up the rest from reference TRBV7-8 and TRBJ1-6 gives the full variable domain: GAGVSQSPRYKVAKRGQDVALRCDPISGHVSLFWYQQALGQGPEFLTYFQNEAQLDKSGLPSDRFFAERPEGSVSTLKIQRTQQEDSAVYLCASSLLGQGNSPLHFGNGTRLTVT.

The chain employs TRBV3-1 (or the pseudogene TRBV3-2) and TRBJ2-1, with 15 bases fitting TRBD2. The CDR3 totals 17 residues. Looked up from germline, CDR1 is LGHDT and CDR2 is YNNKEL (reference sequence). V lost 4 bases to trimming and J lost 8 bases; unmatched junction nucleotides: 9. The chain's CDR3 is CASSPWTSGRALDEQFF. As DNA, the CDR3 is TGTGCCAGCAGCCCCTGGACTAGCGGGAGGGCCCTGGATGAGCAGTTCTTC.

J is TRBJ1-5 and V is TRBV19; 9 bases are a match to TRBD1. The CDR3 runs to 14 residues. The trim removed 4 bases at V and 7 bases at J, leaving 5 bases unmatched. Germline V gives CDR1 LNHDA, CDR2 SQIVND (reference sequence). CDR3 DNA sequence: TGTGCCAGTAGTACAGGACAGGGGAGGCAGCCCCAGCATTTT. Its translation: CASSTGQGRQPQHF. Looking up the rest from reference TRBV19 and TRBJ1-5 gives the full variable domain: DGGITQSPKYLFRKEGQNVTLSCEQNLNHDAMYWYRQDPGQGLRLIYYSQIVNDFQKGDIAEGYSVSREKKESFPLTVTSAQKNPTAFYLCASSTGQGRQPQHFGDGTRLSIL.

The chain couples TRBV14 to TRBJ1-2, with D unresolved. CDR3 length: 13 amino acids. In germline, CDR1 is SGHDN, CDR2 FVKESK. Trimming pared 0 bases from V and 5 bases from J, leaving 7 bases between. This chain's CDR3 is CASSQDSSYGYTF. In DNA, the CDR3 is TGTGCCAGCAGCCAAGATTCATCATATGGCTACACCTTC.

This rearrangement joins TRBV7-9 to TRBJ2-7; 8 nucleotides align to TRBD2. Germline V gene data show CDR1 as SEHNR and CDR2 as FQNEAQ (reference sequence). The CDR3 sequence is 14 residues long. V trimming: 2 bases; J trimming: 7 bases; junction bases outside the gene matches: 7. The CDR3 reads CASSLSAGGGEQYF. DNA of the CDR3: TGTGCCAGCAGCTTAAGTGCGGGAGGTGGGGAGCAGTACTTC.

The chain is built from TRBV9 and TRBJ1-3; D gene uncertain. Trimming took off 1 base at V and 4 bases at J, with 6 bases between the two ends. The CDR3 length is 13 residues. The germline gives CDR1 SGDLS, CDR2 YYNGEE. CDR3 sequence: CASSVPGGNTIYF. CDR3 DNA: TGTGCCAGCAGCGTACCGGGGGGAAACACCATATATTTT.

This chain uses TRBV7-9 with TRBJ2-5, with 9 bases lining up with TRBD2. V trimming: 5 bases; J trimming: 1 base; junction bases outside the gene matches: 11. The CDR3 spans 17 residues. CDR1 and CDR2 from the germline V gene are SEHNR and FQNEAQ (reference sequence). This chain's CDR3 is CASSGRLSRGGQETQYF. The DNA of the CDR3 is TGTGCCAGCAGCGGACGCCTATCGCGGGGGGGCCAAGAGACCCAGTACTTC.

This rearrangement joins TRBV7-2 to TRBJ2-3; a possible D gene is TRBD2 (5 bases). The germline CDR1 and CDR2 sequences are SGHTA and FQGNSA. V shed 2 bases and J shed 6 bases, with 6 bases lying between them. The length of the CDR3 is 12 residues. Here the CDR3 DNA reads TGTGCCAGCAGCTTAACTAGGGATACGCAGTATTTT. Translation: CASSLTRDTQYF. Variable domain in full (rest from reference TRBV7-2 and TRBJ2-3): GAGVSQSPSNKVTEKGKDVELRCDPISGHTALYWYRQSLGQGLEFLIYFQGNSAPDKSGLPSDRFSAERTGGSVSTLTIQRTQQEDSAVYLCASSLTRDTQYFGPGTRLTVL.

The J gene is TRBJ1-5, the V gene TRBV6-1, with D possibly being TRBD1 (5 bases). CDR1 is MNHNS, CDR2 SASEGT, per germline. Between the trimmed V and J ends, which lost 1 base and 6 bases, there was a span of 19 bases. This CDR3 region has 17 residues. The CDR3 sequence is CASSEVLPGMGGQPQHF. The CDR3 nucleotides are TGTGCCAGCAGTGAAGTTCTTCCAGGGATGGGGGGTCAGCCCCAGCATTTT.

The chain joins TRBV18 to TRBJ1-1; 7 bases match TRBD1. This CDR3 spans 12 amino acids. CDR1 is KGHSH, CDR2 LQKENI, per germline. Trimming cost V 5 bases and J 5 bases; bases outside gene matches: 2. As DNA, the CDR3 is TGTGCCAGCTCATCCAGGGGGACTGAAGCTTTCTTT. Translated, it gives CASSSRGTEAFF.